This TCR beta chain came from a study of blood T cell repertoires in COVID-19. Study-level information: Sites across the United States, Italy and Spain contributed samples from acute and convalescent COVID-19. PBMCs, B-cell-depleted T cells, or T cells were the source of the cDNA or gDNA that made up the material.

Germline V gene lookup returns CDR1 SGHRS and CDR2 YFSETQ. The CDR3 covers 18 residues. Trimming cost V 4 bases and J 5 bases; bases outside gene matches: 12. Per the original data handling: Quantification of nucleated cells was approximated via reference gene primer amplification. Assay: immunoSEQ multiplex PCR; the TCRdb copy retains only in-frame clones and omits some. That table supplies the V and J calls and clone size; D and trimming were determined from the DNA. The data hold roughly 250,000 clones, with around 79% observed a single time. The clonotype originates from an elderly woman with acute or convalescent COVID-19. V usage is TRBV5-1 and J usage is TRBJ2-1; 13 bases are a match to TRBD2. Sequences were obtained from peripheral blood. CDR3 nucleotides: TGCGCCAGCAGCCCCGGGACTAGCGGGAATACTTGGCACAATGAGCAGTTCTTC. Its protein product is CASSPGTSGNTWHNEQFF.